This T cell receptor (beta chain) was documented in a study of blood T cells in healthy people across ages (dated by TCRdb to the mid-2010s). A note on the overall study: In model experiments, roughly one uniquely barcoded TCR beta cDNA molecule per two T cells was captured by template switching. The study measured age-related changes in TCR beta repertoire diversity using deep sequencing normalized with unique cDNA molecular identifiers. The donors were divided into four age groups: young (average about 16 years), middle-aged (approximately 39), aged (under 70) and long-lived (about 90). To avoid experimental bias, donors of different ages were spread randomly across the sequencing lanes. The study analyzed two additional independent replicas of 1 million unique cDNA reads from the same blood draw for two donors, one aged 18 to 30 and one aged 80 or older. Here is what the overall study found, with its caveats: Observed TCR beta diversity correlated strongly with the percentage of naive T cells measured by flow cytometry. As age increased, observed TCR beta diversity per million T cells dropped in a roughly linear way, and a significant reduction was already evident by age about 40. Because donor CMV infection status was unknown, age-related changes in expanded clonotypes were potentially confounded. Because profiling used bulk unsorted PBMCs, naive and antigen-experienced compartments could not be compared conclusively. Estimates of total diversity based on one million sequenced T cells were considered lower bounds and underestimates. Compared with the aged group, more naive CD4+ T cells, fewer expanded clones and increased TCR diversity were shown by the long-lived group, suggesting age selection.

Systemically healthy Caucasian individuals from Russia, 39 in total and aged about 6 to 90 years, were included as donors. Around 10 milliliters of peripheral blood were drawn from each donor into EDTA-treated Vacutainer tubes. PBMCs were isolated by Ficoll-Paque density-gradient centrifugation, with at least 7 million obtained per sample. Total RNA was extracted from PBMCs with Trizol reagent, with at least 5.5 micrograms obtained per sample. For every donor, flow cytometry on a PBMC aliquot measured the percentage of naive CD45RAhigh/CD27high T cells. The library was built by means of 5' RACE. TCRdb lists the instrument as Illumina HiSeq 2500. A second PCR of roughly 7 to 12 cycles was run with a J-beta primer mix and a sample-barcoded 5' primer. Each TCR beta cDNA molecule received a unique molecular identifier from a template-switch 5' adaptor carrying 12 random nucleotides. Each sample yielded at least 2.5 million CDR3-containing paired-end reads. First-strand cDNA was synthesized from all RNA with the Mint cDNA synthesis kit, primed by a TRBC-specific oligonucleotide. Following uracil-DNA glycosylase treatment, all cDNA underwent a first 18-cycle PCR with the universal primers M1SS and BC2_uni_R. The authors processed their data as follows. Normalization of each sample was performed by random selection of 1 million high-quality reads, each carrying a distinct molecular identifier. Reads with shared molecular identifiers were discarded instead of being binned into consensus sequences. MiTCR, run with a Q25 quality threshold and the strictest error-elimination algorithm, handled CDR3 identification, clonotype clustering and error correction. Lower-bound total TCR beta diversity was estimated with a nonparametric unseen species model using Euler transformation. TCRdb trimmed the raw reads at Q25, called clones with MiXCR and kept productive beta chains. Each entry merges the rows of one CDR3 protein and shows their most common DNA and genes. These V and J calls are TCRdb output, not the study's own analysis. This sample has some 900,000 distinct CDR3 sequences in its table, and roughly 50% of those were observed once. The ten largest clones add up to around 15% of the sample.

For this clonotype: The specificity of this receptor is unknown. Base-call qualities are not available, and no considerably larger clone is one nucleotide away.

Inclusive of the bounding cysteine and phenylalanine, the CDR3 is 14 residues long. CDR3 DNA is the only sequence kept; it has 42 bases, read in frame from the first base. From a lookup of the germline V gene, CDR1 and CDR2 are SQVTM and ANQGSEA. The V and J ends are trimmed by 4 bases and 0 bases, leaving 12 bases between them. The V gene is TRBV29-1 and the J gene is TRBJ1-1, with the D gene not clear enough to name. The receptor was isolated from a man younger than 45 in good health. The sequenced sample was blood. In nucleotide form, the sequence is TGCAGCGTTGTTCCCGGATCCGTGAACACTGAAGCTTTCTTT. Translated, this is CSVVPGSVNTEAFF.